The source of this T cell receptor beta chain is a study of T-cell memory formation after mild COVID-19. General study points: Largely, contracting CD4+ clones fell within CM and EM, and contracting CD8+ clones within EMRA. The pre-infection memory compartment contained some responding clones, suggesting cross-reactive memory joined.

5'RACE primed from the constant segment yielded TCR alpha and TCR beta cDNA libraries bearing sample barcodes and UMIs. MiXCR, applied by TCRdb to the 5' RACE reads, yields one record per CDR3 protein. The repertoire has just under 550,000 distinct CDR3 sequences, approximately 20% of them found once; the top ten carry approximately 12%. This CDR3 is built from 11 residues. Germline loops: CDR1 MNHEY, CDR2 SVGAGI. With regard to this clonotype: What it binds is not known. One end of the junction varies from germline; a read error may be responsible.

V and J are TRBV6-5 and TRBJ1-1; D is possibly TRBD1 (5 bases). This TCR was sampled from an adult woman who had mild COVID-19 (a few samples of this study predate the infection). Cell type and time point are not known. Sequencing used PBMCs or a T cell subset sorted from them (not recorded which). CDR3 sequence reads: CDSKKGSWALF. The CDR3 DNA sequence: TGTGACAGCAAAAAGGGGTCATGGGCTTTATTT.